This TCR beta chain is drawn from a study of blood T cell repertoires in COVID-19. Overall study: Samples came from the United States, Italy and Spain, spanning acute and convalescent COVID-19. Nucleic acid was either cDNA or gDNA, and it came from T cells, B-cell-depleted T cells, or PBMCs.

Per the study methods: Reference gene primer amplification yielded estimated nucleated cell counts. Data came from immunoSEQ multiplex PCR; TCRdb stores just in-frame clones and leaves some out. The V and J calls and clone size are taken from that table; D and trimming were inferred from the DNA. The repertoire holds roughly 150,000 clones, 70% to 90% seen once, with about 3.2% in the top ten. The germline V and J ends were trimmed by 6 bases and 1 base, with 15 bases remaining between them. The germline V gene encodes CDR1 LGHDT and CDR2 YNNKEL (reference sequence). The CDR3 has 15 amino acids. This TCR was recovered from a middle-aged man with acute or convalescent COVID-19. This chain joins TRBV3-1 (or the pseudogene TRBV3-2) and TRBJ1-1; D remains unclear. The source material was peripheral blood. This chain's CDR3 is CASSLPLGENTEAFF. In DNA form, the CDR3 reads TGTGCCAGCAGTCTGCCCCTCGGGGAGAACACTGAAGCTTTCTTT.